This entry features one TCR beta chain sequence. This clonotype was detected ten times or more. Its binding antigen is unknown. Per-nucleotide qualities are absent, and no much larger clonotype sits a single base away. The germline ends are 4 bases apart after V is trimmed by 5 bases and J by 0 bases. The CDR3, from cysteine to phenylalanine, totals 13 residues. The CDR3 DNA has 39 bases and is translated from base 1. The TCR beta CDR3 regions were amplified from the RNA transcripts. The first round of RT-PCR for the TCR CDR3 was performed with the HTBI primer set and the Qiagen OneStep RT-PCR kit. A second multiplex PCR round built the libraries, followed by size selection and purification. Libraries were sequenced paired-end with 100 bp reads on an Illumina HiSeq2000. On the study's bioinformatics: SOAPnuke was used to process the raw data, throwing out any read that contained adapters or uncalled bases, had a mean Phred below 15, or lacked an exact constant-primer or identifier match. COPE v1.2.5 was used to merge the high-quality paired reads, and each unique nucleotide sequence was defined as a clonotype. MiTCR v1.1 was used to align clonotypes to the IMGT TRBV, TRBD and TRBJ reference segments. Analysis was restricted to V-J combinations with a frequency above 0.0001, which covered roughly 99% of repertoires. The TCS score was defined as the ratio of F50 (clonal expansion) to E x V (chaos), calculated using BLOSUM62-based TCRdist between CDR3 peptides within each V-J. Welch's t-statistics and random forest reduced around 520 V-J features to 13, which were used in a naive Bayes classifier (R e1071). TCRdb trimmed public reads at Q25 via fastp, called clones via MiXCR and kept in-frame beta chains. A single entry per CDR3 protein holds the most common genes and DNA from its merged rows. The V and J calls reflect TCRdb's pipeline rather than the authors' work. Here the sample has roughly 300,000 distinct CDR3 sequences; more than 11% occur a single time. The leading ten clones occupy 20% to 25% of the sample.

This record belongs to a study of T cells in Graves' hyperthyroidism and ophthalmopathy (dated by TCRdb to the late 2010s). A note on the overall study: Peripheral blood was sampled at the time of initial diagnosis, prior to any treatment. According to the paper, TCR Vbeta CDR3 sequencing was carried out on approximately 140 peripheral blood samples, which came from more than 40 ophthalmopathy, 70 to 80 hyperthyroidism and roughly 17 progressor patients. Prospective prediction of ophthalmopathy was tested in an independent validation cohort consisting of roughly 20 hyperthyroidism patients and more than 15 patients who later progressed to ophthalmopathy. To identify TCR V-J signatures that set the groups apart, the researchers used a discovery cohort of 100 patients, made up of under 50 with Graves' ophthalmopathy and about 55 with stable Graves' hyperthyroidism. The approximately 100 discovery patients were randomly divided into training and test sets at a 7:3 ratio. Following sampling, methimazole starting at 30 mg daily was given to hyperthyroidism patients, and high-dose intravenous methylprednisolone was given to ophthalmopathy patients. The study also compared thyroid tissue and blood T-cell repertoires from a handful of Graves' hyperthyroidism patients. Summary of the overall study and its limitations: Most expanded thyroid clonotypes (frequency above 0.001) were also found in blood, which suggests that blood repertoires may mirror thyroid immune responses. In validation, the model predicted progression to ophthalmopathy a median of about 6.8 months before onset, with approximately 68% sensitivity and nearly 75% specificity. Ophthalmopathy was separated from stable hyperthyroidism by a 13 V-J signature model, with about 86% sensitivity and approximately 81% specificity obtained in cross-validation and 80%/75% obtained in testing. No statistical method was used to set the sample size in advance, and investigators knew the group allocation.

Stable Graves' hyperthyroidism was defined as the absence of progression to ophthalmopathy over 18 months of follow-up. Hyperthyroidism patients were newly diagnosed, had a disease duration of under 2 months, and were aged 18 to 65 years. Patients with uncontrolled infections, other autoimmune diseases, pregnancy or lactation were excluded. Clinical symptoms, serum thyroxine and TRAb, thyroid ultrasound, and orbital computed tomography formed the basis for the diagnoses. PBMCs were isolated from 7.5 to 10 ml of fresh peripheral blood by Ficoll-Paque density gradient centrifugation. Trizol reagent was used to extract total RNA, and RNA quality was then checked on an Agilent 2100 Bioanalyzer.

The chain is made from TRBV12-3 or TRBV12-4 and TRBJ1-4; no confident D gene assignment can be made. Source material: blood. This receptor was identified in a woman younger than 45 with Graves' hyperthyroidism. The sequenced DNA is TGTGCCAGCAGTGCTGCAACTAATGAAAAACTGTTTTTT. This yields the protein CASSAATNEKLFF.